Presented here are 18 T cell receptor beta chains from one specimen sequenced in a study of cytotoxic CD8 clonotypes in ibrutinib-treated CLL. The table came from immunoSEQ multiplex PCR; TCRdb's copy has only in-frame clones and leaves some out. The sample has about 68,000 clones, approximately 80% seen once; the top ten hold 6% to 9%. The sample in question was PBMCs, obtained at disease progression, from a patient treated with ibrutinib. Every receptor here comes from a human donor with chronic lymphocytic leukemia.

V and J are TRBV13 and TRBJ2-4; a weak D match, TRBD2 (6 bases). Per the germline V gene, CDR1 is PRHDT and CDR2 is FYEKMQ (reference sequence). This CDR3 has 16 amino acids. Trimming took off 5 bases at V and 3 bases at J, with 17 bases between the two ends. CDR3 bases: TGTGCCAGCAGCCTAGCGCCTCTCTCGGACAAAAACATTCAGTACTTC. Protein product: CASSLAPLSDKNIQYF.

V usage is TRBV2 and J usage is TRBJ2-7, with 12 positions matching TRBD2. The V gene's germline CDR1 is SNHLY and CDR2 FYNNEI. V was clipped by 6 bases and J by 6 bases; unmatched bases: 9. The CDR3 has 15 residues. DNA of the CDR3: TGTGCCAGCAGACCAGGACTAGCGGGAAAAAGCGAGCAGTACTTC. Its translation: CASRPGLAGKSEQYF.

For this clone: The junction departs from the called germline gene at one end, perhaps through a read error. This chain links TRBV19 with TRBJ1-6; 10 bases are a match to TRBD1. Germline lookup yields CDR1 LNHDA and CDR2 SQIVND (reference sequence). CDR3 length: 17 residues. CDR3 DNA: TGTGCCAGTAGCATAGTCCCGCCGGGACAGGGGAATTCACCCCTCCACTTT. Translating it yields CASSIVPPGQGNSPLHF.

V usage is TRBV6-5 and J usage is TRBJ2-6; no clear D. From germline, CDR1 is MNHEY and CDR2 SVGAGI. With 6 bases removed from V and 0 bases from J, the gap between germline ends came to 6 bases. This CDR3 region has 14 residues. CDR3 protein: CASRWDSGANVLTF. Here the CDR3 DNA reads TGTGCCAGCAGGTGGGACTCTGGGGCCAACGTCCTGACTTTC.

This clone appeared a few times. The gene calls are TRBV20-1 and TRBJ1-1; D may be TRBD1 (6 bases). The CDR3 runs to 11 residues. Germline-derived CDR1 and CDR2 are DFQATT and SNEGSKA (reference sequence). Trimming removed 7 bases from V and 4 bases from J, with 10 bases in between. The CDR3 region has the DNA TGCAGTGTGGGGGGCCGCACTGAAGCTTTCTTT. It specifies CSVGGRTEAFF.

This chain links TRBV7-9 with TRBJ2-7; D tentatively fits TRBD1 or TRBD2 (5 bases each). This CDR3 spans 14 amino acids. V was pared by 7 bases and J by 5 bases, with 18 bases between. Germline CDR1 is SEHNR and CDR2 is FQNEAQ (reference sequence). The CDR3: CASKLGTGNHEQYF. Here the CDR3 DNA reads TGTGCCAGCAAACTAGGAACAGGAAACCACGAGCAGTACTTC. The entire variable domain, with the rest obtained from reference TRBV7-9 and TRBJ2-7, is as follows: DTGVSQNPRHKITKRGQNVTFRCDPISEHNRLYWYRQTLGQGPEFLTYFQNEAQLEKSRLLSDRFSAERPKGSFSTLEIQRTEQGDSAMYLCASKLGTGNHEQYFGPGTRLTVT.

This chain uses TRBV7-3 with TRBJ2-5; D ambiguous. The CDR3 has 15 amino acids. V dropped 0 bases and J dropped 5 bases, with 13 bases sitting between them. Per germline, CDR1 SGHTA and CDR2 FQGTGA. DNA for the CDR3: TGTGCCAGCAGCTTAACGAGGTCCTCCCGGGAGACCCAGTACTTC. This codes for CASSLTRSSRETQYF.

The chain is built from TRBV5-6 and TRBJ1-2, with D possibly being TRBD1 (5 bases). Between the trimmed V and J ends, which lost 3 bases and 4 bases, there was a span of 13 bases. The CDR3 is 14 amino acids. In germline, CDR1 is SGHDT, CDR2 YYEEEE. The CDR3, as DNA: TGTGCCAGCAGCTCTCACAGGAGAGTCTATGGCTACACCTTC. Protein product: CASSSHRRVYGYTF. Complete variable domain (other parts from reference TRBV5-6 and TRBJ1-2): DAGVTQSPTHLIKTRGQQVTLRCSPKSGHDTVSWYQQALGQGPQFIFQYYEEEERQRGNFPDRFSGHQFPNYSSELNVNALLLGDSALYLCASSSHRRVYGYTFGSGTRLTVV.

This clone was observed once. This chain connects TRBV2 to TRBJ2-1; 9 bases align to TRBD2. CDR3 length: 14 amino acids. J was trimmed by 3 bases and V by 6 bases; bases with no gene match: 3. Per germline, CDR1 SNHLY and CDR2 FYNNEI. The CDR3 bases are TGTGCCAGCAGGGGGACTAGCTTCTACAATGAGCAGTTCTTC. Translating it yields CASRGTSFYNEQFF.

The chain couples TRBV18 to TRBJ2-7; no firm D call. Trimming took off 1 base at V and 1 base at J, with 5 bases between the two ends. Germline lookup yields CDR1 KGHSH and CDR2 LQKENI. The CDR3 is 13 amino acids. DNA for the CDR3: TGTGCCAGCTCACCACGCCAGTCCTACGAGCAGTACTTC. Translation: CASSPRQSYEQYF.

The V and J genes are TRBV27 and TRBJ2-1; 14 bases are shared with TRBD2. The germline gives CDR1 MNHEY, CDR2 SMNVEV (reference sequence). The CDR3 has 18 residues. J lost 4 bases, V lost 4 bases, and 9 bases had no gene match. This chain's CDR3 is CASSWGLAGDGWYNEQFF. The DNA of the CDR3 is TGTGCCAGCAGTTGGGGACTAGCGGGAGATGGTTGGTACAATGAGCAGTTCTTC.

The chain combines TRBV19 with TRBJ1-4; TRBD1 matches at 8 bases. The CDR3 spans 11 residues. The germline V gene has CDR1 LNHDA and CDR2 SQIVND (reference sequence). Losses at the gene ends were 5 bases for V and 13 bases for J; bases not matched to a gene: 3. The CDR3 bases are TGTGCCAGTAGTGGCCAGGGGGCACTGTTTTTT. Protein sequence: CASSGQGALFF.

The chain recombines TRBV4-1 with TRBJ1-1; TRBD1 might be the D (6 bases). Germline CDR1 MGHRA, CDR2 YSYEKL. Trimming left V 3 bases short and J 1 base short, with 15 bases between. The CDR3 has 16 amino acids. This CDR3 reads CASSQGAETRNTEAFF. The CDR3 nucleotides read TGCGCCAGCAGCCAGGGGGCAGAAACTAGGAACACTGAAGCTTTCTTT.

The sample holds a few counts of this clone. The gene calls are TRBV15 and TRBJ2-5; D perhaps matches TRBD2 (5 bases). Germline CDR1 and CDR2: LNHNV and YYDKDF (reference sequence). The CDR3 is 17 amino acids. Trimming stripped 2 bases from V and 2 bases from J, with 18 bases between. CDR3 protein: CATSRSREYPKQETQYF. The CDR3 region has the DNA TGTGCCACCAGCAGATCCCGGGAATACCCAAAGCAAGAGACCCAGTACTTC. The whole variable domain, remainder taken from reference TRBV15 and TRBJ2-5, is DAMVIQNPRYQVTQFGKPVTLSCSQTLNHNVMYWYQQKSSQAPKLLFHYYDKDFNNEADTPDNFQSRRPNTSFCFLDIRSPGLGDTAMYLCATSRSREYPKQETQYFGPGTRLLVL.

The rearrangement joins TRBV4-1 to TRBJ2-7; the match to TRBD1 covers 7 bases. This CDR3 contains 18 residues. V lost 0 bases, J lost 5 bases, and 16 bases stayed unmatched. The V gene's germline CDR1 is MGHRA and CDR2 YSYEKL. The CDR3 DNA reads TGCGCCAGCAGCCAAGATCCACGTCGCGTGGACAGGTTCCACGAGCAGTACTTC. It codes for CASSQDPRRVDRFHEQYF.

The chain has TRBV6-1 and TRBJ1-3, with no clear D. The length of the CDR3 is 13 residues. Trimming pared 8 bases from V and 5 bases from J, leaving 13 bases between. The germline V gene encodes CDR1 MNHNS and CDR2 SASEGT. The DNA of the CDR3 is TGTGCCAGCCGGGAAACGGTGCGAAACACCATATATTTT. Protein sequence: CASRETVRNTIYF.

V gene TRBV19 combines with J gene TRBJ1-5; possibly TRBD1 for D (6 bases). This CDR3 is built from 16 residues. V was cut by 8 bases and J by 3 bases, with 20 bases left in between. Germline V gene lookup returns CDR1 LNHDA and CDR2 SQIVND (reference sequence). DNA of the CDR3: TGTGCCAGTCACCGCGTAGGACAGCAGCTCAATCAGCCCCAGCATTTT. Residues: CASHRVGQQLNQPQHF.

V and J are TRBV11-2 and TRBJ1-2; 7 nucleotides align to TRBD1. After removal of 5 bases from V and 2 bases from J, the junction contained 5 bases not matched to a gene. The germline V gene has CDR1 SGHAT and CDR2 FQNNGV. CDR3 length: 14 residues. Written as DNA, the CDR3 is TGTGCCAGCAGCCATACAGGGGTCAACTATGGCTACACCTTC. It codes for CASSHTGVNYGYTF.